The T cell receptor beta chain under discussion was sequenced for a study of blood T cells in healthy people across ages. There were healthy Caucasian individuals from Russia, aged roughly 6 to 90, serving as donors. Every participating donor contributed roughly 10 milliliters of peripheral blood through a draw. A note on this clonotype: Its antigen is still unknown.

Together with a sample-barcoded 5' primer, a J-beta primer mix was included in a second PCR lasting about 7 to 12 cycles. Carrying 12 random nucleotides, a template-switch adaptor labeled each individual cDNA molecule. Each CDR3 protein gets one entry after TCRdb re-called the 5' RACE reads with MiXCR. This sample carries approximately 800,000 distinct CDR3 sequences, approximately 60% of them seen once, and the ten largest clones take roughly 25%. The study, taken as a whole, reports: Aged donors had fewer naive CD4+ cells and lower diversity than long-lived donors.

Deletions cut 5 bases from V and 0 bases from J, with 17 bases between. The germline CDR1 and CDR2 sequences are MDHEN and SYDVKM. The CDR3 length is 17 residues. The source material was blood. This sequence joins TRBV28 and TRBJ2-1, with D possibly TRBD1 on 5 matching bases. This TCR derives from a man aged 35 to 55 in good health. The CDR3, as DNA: TGTGCCAGCAGTGGCAGTAGAGGTAGGGGCTCCTACAATGAGCAGTTCTTC. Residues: CASSGSRGRGSYNEQFF.